The 3 T cell receptor beta chains below come from one sample, sequenced in a study of cytotoxic CD8 clonotypes in ibrutinib-treated CLL. Repertoires were generated with immunoSEQ multiplex PCR, while TCRdb's copy carries only in-frame clones and drops some. The repertoire holds more than 150,000 clones, about two thirds seen once, with roughly 13% in the top ten. The source material was PBMCs, sampled after 24 months of ibrutinib treatment. These receptors were collected from a human donor with chronic lymphocytic leukemia.

J is TRBJ1-2 and V is TRBV5-1; D gene unclear. Trimming removed 2 bases from V and 2 bases from J, with 13 bases in between. This CDR3 spans 15 amino acids. Germline CDR1 is SGHRS and CDR2 is YFSETQ. CDR3 in DNA: TGCGCCAGCAGCTTAAATTCCAGAGACAACTATGGCTACACCTTC. Residues: CASSLNSRDNYGYTF.

The gene calls are TRBV7-8 and TRBJ2-1, with 7 bases identical to TRBD2. The J segment lost 13 bases and the V segment lost 4 bases, leaving 4 bases of the junction unmatched. The germline CDR1 and CDR2 sequences are SGHVS and FQNEAQ. This CDR3 spans 11 amino acids. The CDR3 protein is CASSSRDYQFF. The DNA of the CDR3 is TGTGCCAGCAGCTCCCGGGACTACCAGTTCTTC.

This clone was picked up a small number of times. The chain couples TRBV27 to TRBJ2-7, with TRBD2 matching 7 bases. The CDR3 consists of 15 residues. Germline V gene data show CDR1 as MNHEY and CDR2 as SMNVEV (reference sequence). The J segment lost 3 bases and the V segment lost 7 bases, leaving 12 bases of the junction unmatched. In nucleotides, the CDR3 is TGTGCCAGCAAGAAGGAAGCGGGACTCAACTACGAGCAGTACTTC. This translates into CASKKEAGLNYEQYF.